The 21 T cell receptor beta chains below were found in one sample sequenced in a study of blood T cell repertoires in COVID-19. Libraries were prepared by immunoSEQ multiplex PCR; TCRdb keeps only in-frame clonotypes and omits some of them. The table shows 150,000 to 200,000 clones, with approximately 85% occurring only once. The sample comprised peripheral blood. These receptors were taken from a man aged 60 to 75 who had recovered from COVID-19.

This chain links TRBV6-5 with TRBJ1-1; 8 nucleotides match TRBD1. J lost 6 bases, V lost 5 bases, and 8 bases had no gene match. The CDR3 sequence is 14 residues long. Germline V gene lookup returns CDR1 MNHEY and CDR2 SVGAGI. The CDR3 loop reads CASSTDRVRSEAFF. CDR3 DNA sequence: TGTGCCAGCAGTACGGACAGGGTGAGATCTGAAGCTTTCTTT.

This clone was picked up one time. The rearrangement links TRBV7-2 to TRBJ2-5; 7 nucleotides match TRBD2. Germline CDR1 is SGHTA and CDR2 is FQGNSA. Trimming took 0 bases from V and 7 from J; bases not matched to a gene: 11. CDR3 length equals 16 residues. CDR3 sequence reads: CASSLASTGPGGTQYF. The CDR3 DNA reads TGTGCCAGCAGCTTAGCGTCCACGGGGCCGGGAGGGACCCAGTACTTC.

J is TRBJ1-1 and V is TRBV5-1; TRBD1 is a possible D gene (5 bases). The V end was cut by 2 bases, the J end by 3 bases, with 8 bases between. The germline CDR1 and CDR2 sequences are SGHRS and YFSETQ. The CDR3 has 13 residues. CDR3 loop: CASSFKGDTEAFF. The CDR3 DNA is TGCGCCAGCAGCTTTAAAGGGGACACTGAAGCTTTCTTT.

The chain uses TRBV18 and TRBJ2-5; 7 positions agree with TRBD2. CDR1 and CDR2 from the germline V gene are KGHSH and LQKENI. V lost 2 bases and J lost 3; bases outside the gene matches: 6. The CDR3 consists of 15 residues. In DNA, the CDR3 is TGTGCCAGCTCACCAGCTAATCGGGGGGAAGAGACCCAGTACTTC. It translates to CASSPANRGEETQYF.

The chain combines TRBV6-1 with TRBJ2-1, with 10 nucleotides matching TRBD2. V gave up 4 bases and J gave up 0 bases; unmatched junction bases: 15. There are 20 residues in the CDR3. Germline V gene data show CDR1 as MNHNS and CDR2 as SASEGT. Written as DNA, the CDR3 is TGTGCCAGCAGTGTAGATGGTGATAGCGGGGGGCCGAGCTCCTACAATGAGCAGTTCTTC. It encodes CASSVDGDSGGPSSYNEQFF.

The V and J genes are TRBV7-8 and TRBJ2-2, with D possibly matching TRBD1 (5 bases). Germline values: CDR1 SGHVS, CDR2 FQNEAQ. Trimming shortened V by 1 base and J by 5 bases, and 11 bases separated the two germline ends. The CDR3 contains 15 residues. CDR3 nucleotide sequence: TGTGCCAGCAGCTTAGGAGTAGGGGATACCGGGGAGCTGTTTTTT. Amino acid sequence: CASSLGVGDTGELFF.

This clone has just a few counts. The V and J genes are TRBV7-3 and TRBJ1-2, with D perhaps matching TRBD1 (5 bases). The germline V gene has CDR1 SGHTA and CDR2 FQGTGA. The CDR3 extends over 13 amino acids. V lost 5 bases and J lost 8, with 15 bases in between. Written as DNA, the CDR3 is TGTGCCAGCAGCCCCGGCAGGGATCACGGCTACACCTTC. Encoded protein: CASSPGRDHGYTF.

The chain is built from TRBV24-1 and TRBJ2-7; weak D call: TRBD1 (5 bases). The CDR3 is 16 residues long. Deletions cut 1 base from V and 3 bases from J, with 15 bases between. Germline CDR1 and CDR2: KGHDR and SFDVKD. The CDR3 here is CATSDLGARGLYEQYF. For the CDR3, the DNA is TGTGCCACCAGTGATTTAGGGGCCCGAGGCCTCTACGAGCAGTACTTC.

The rearrangement uses TRBV10-2 and TRBJ2-5, with a weak D call TRBD2 (5 bases). The CDR3 contains 13 residues. Trimming removed 2 bases from V and 5 bases from J, with 9 bases in between. Germline V CDR1 and CDR2: WSHSY, SAAADI. The CDR3 sequence: CASSEMSGETQYF. In DNA, the CDR3 is TGCGCCAGCAGTGAGATGTCGGGGGAGACCCAGTACTTC.

CDR3 in DNA: TGTGCCAGCAGCGGAGGCACCGGGACAGGGGAGACTTACGAGCAGTACTTC. Translating it yields CASSGGTGTGETYEQYF. This rearrangement joins TRBV9 to TRBJ2-7; 10 bases are a match to TRBD1. V shed 3 bases, J shed 4 bases, and the junction held 13 bases outside the gene matches. Germline loops: CDR1 SGDLS, CDR2 YYNGEE. The CDR3 runs to 17 residues.

The chain combines TRBV19 with TRBJ1-1, with a possible D match to TRBD1 (6 bases). V was shortened by 3 bases and J by 4 bases, with 9 bases between the two germline ends. Germline V gene sequence: CDR1 LNHDA, CDR2 SQIVND (reference sequence). This CDR3 has 13 amino acids. CDR3 sequence: CASSMDRSTEAFF. As DNA, the CDR3 is TGTGCCAGTAGTATGGACAGAAGCACTGAAGCTTTCTTT.

This rearrangement joins TRBV29-1 to TRBJ2-1; D uncertain. Trimming shortened V by 4 bases and J by 8 bases, and 12 bases separated the two germline ends. The CDR3 contains 12 residues. Germline assignment: CDR1 SQVTM and CDR2 ANQGSEA. DNA for the CDR3: TGCAGCGTTGGTTCCAGAGGCGATGAGCAGTTCTTC. This gives the protein CSVGSRGDEQFF.

The chain recombines TRBV4-3 with TRBJ2-6, with 8 bases that match TRBD1. In germline, CDR1 is LGHNA, CDR2 YSLEER. The V gene end was trimmed by 3 bases and the J gene end by 3 bases; junction bases not matched to a gene: 4. The length of the CDR3 is 16 residues. The CDR3: CASSQQGASGANVLTF. CDR3 nucleotides: TGCGCCAGCAGCCAGCAGGGGGCAAGTGGGGCCAACGTCCTGACTTTC.

A single count supports this clone. V is TRBV2 and J is TRBJ1-4, with 7 bases lining up with TRBD1. V was pared by 4 bases and J by 8 bases, with 7 bases of the junction left unmatched. This CDR3 spans 14 amino acids. Germline loops: CDR1 SNHLY, CDR2 FYNNEI. The CDR3 loop reads CASSAGTEEEKLFF. Written as DNA, the CDR3 is TGTGCCAGCAGTGCAGGGACAGAAGAAGAAAAACTGTTTTTT.

This chain connects TRBV5-6 to TRBJ2-7, with 7 bases identical to TRBD1. The germline V gene has CDR1 SGHDT and CDR2 YYEEEE. This CDR3 region has 14 residues. V lost 4 bases and J lost 0; bases outside the gene matches: 4. The CDR3, as DNA: TGTGCCAGCAGCAGGGGGCGACTCTCCTACGAGCAGTACTTC. It translates to CASSRGRLSYEQYF. The variable domain in full, completed from reference TRBV5-6 and TRBJ2-7, reads DAGVTQSPTHLIKTRGQQVTLRCSPKSGHDTVSWYQQALGQGPQFIFQYYEEEERQRGNFPDRFSGHQFPNYSSELNVNALLLGDSALYLCASSRGRLSYEQYFGPGTRLTVT.

The V gene is TRBV9, the J gene TRBJ2-3, with 13 bases aligning to TRBD2. After removal of 0 bases from V and 2 bases from J, the junction contained 18 bases not matched to a gene. The germline V gene encodes CDR1 SGDLS and CDR2 YYNGEE. The CDR3 loop spans 22 amino acids. CDR3 in amino acids: CASSVGSRTSGGLTLHTDTQYF. DNA for the CDR3: TGTGCCAGCAGCGTAGGATCCCGGACTAGCGGGGGCCTAACTCTACACACAGATACGCAGTATTTT.

The chain recombines TRBV10-3 with TRBJ1-2; 10 bases line up with TRBD1. This CDR3 has 13 amino acids. Unmatched junction bases numbered 6, after V lost 6 bases and J lost 8 bases. Germline CDR1 reads ENHRY; CDR2 reads SYGVKD. The CDR3 DNA reads as TGTGCCATCAGCGCGGGACAGGGGTACGGCTACACCTTC. Translated: CAISAGQGYGYTF.

The V call is TRBV6-1, the J call TRBJ1-2; D remains unclear. The CDR3 has 16 residues. Per the germline V gene, CDR1 is MNHNS and CDR2 is SASEGT. The V end lost 4 bases, the J end lost 0 bases, and 15 bases lay between the germline ends. In DNA, the CDR3 is TGTGCCAGCAGTGTAAGTAGTACGGCGGCTAACTATGGCTACACCTTC. Protein product: CASSVSSTAANYGYTF.

This rearrangement joins TRBV5-4 to TRBJ2-1, with 16 nucleotides matching TRBD2. V trimming: 3 bases; J trimming: 6 bases; junction bases outside the gene matches: 6. The CDR3 spans 17 residues. CDR1 and CDR2 (germline): SGHNT, YYREEE (reference sequence). The CDR3 nucleotides read TGTGCCAGCAGCTCGGGACTAGCGGGGGGGCTTCGCAATGAGCAGTTCTTC. Its protein is CASSSGLAGGLRNEQFF.

The chain combines TRBV18 with TRBJ1-5; D gene unclear. Trimming cost V 4 bases and J 5 bases, with 12 bases left between them. Germline V gives CDR1 KGHSH, CDR2 LQKENI. CDR3 length: 14 amino acids. CDR3 bases: TGTGCCAGCTCACAAGGACTGGGCGATCAGCCCCAGCATTTT. Translation gives CASSQGLGDQPQHF.

V gene TRBV2 combines with J gene TRBJ2-1, with D possibly matching TRBD1 (6 bases). Deletions cut 2 bases from V and 6 bases from J, with 11 bases between. Germline values: CDR1 SNHLY, CDR2 FYNNEI. This CDR3 is built from 14 residues. CDR3: CASSETGFFNEQFF. CDR3 bases: TGTGCCAGCAGTGAAACAGGGTTTTTCAATGAGCAGTTCTTC.